This T cell receptor (beta chain) stems from a study of T cells in Graves' hyperthyroidism and ophthalmopathy. Study-wide results and limits: Most thyroid clonotypes that were expanded above 0.001 also turned up in blood.

This clonotype was detected only a few times. Its antigen remains unknown. The TCR beta CDR3 regions underwent amplification using RNA transcripts as the source. A first-round RT-PCR of the TCR CDR3 used the HTBI primer set. One entry per CDR3 protein, called by TCRdb with MiXCR from the multiplex PCR reads. The table has over 450,000 distinct CDR3 sequences, approximately 15% seen once; the top ten hold less than 20%. The germline CDR1 and CDR2 sequences are LNHDA and SQIVND (reference sequence). The length of the CDR3 is 14 residues. V lost 4 bases, J lost 3 bases, and 10 bases lay in between. Calling Graves' hyperthyroidism stable meant ophthalmopathy did not progress within 18 months. With a duration under 2 months, the hyperthyroidism was newly diagnosed in patients aged 18 to 65.

The sequence was collected from a woman aged 18 to 35 with Graves' hyperthyroidism. The sample taken for sequencing was blood. The chain is built from TRBV19 and TRBJ1-5; D gene uncertain. The CDR3 DNA follows: TGTGCCAGTAGTACGGACGGAATCAATCAGCCCCAGCATTTT. Its protein is CASSTDGINQPQHF.